A single sample is the source of the 28 T cell receptor beta chains below, sequenced in a study of blood T cell repertoires in COVID-19. TCRdb's table, derived via immunoSEQ multiplex PCR, lists solely in-frame clones and lacks some. Here the sample spans 140,000 or so clones, approximately 84% being singletons. Sequenced sample: peripheral blood. These receptors originate from a human donor in a cohort sampled during active COVID-19.

The chain recombines TRBV7-9 with TRBJ2-1, with TRBD2 matching over 9 bases. The germline CDR1 and CDR2 sequences are SEHNR and FQNEAQ (reference sequence). Trimming removed 1 base from V and 10 bases from J; junction bases left unmatched: 5. This CDR3 comprises 14 residues. The CDR3 region is CASSLDQLAGEQFF. Here the CDR3 DNA reads TGTGCCAGCAGCTTAGATCAACTAGCGGGCGAGCAGTTCTTC.

This chain links TRBV5-1 with TRBJ1-3; 9 nucleotides agree with TRBD1. Germline V gene lookup returns CDR1 SGHRS and CDR2 YFSETQ. V was pared by 1 base and J by 4 bases, with 3 bases of the junction left unmatched. This CDR3 is 15 amino acids long. DNA of the CDR3: TGCGCCAGCAGCTTGACAGGGGGCGGAGGAAACACCATATATTTT. Encoded protein: CASSLTGGGGNTIYF.

With respect to this clone: Within the sample, other DNA sequences also encode this same CDR3. V gene TRBV5-1 combines with J gene TRBJ2-5; 14 nucleotides agree with TRBD2. V was pared by 4 bases and J by 2 bases, with 4 bases of the junction left unmatched. This CDR3 comprises 16 residues. Germline V gives CDR1 SGHRS, CDR2 YFSETQ. The DNA of the CDR3 is TGCGCCAGCAGCAAAGGACTAGCGGGGGGACAAGAGACCCAGTACTTC. This translates into CASSKGLAGGQETQYF.

The chain joins TRBV6-5 to TRBJ1-1; 7 bases agree with TRBD1. CDR1 MNHEY and CDR2 SVGAGI come from the germline V gene. After removal of 4 bases from V and 1 base from J, the junction contained 3 bases not matched to a gene. CDR3 length equals 14 residues. CDR3 residues: CASSSRQGNTEAFF. In DNA form, the CDR3 reads TGTGCCAGCAGTTCACGACAGGGGAACACTGAAGCTTTCTTT.

The chain links TRBV5-1 to TRBJ2-3; 14 bases align to TRBD2. The CDR3 has 19 amino acids. J gave up 6 bases and V 4 bases, and 16 bases lay outside the gene matches. Germline V CDR1 and CDR2: SGHRS, YFSETQ. The CDR3 is CASSLTSGGAGPVVDTQYF. The CDR3 nucleotides read TGCGCCAGCAGCCTGACTAGCGGGGGGGCTGGTCCCGTCGTGGATACGCAGTATTTT.

The V gene is TRBV6-5, the J gene TRBJ1-2; 10 positions agree with TRBD1. The CDR3 is 14 residues long. CDR1 is MNHEY, CDR2 SVGAGI, per germline. The junction had 10 bases not matched to a gene; V was cut back by 8 bases and J by 7 bases. The CDR3 DNA sequence: TGTGCCAGCCACAACCGGGACAGGGGACGTGGCTACACCTTC. Its protein is CASHNRDRGRGYTF.

The chain couples TRBV5-1 to TRBJ2-7; 7 bases align to TRBD1. This CDR3 is 14 amino acids long. J gave up 0 bases and V 4 bases, and 4 bases lay outside the gene matches. Germline V lookup: CDR1 SGHRS, CDR2 YFSETQ. The CDR3 sequence is CASSMGQSSYEQYF. Here the CDR3 DNA reads TGCGCCAGCAGCATGGGACAGTCCTCCTACGAGCAGTACTTC.

This clone has only one observation. This sequence joins TRBV3-1 (or the pseudogene TRBV3-2) and TRBJ2-2; 10 bases map to TRBD1. Germline lookup yields CDR1 LGHDT and CDR2 YNNKEL (reference sequence). V was clipped by 3 bases and J by 8 bases; unmatched bases: 12. The CDR3 extends over 17 amino acids. The CDR3 DNA sequence: TGTGCCAGCAGCCAGACCTCGACAGGGGGCTCTTTGGGGGAGCTGTTTTTT. As protein: CASSQTSTGGSLGELFF.

This clone came up once. The V and J genes are TRBV7-2 and TRBJ2-5; TRBD1 aligns across 10 bases. The V gene's germline CDR1 is SGHTA and CDR2 FQGNSA. Trimming took 3 bases from V and 3 from J; bases not matched to a gene: 1. The CDR3 length is 14 residues. The DNA of the CDR3 is TGTGCCAGCAGCTTGGACAGGGGGAAAGAGACCCAGTACTTC. It is translated as CASSLDRGKETQYF.

DNA of the CDR3: TGTGCCAGCAGCTCGACCCGGGGGGGCACTGAAGCTTTCTTT. It codes for CASSSTRGGTEAFF. V usage is TRBV5-4 and J usage is TRBJ1-1; TRBD1 is a possible D gene (5 bases). Trimming took off 3 bases at V and 4 bases at J, with 13 bases between the two ends. The CDR3 has 14 amino acids. The germline gives CDR1 SGHNT, CDR2 YYREEE (reference sequence).

The rearrangement links TRBV3-1 (or the pseudogene TRBV3-2) to TRBJ1-3; 7 bases match TRBD1. The length of the CDR3 is 15 residues. V shed 3 bases and J 0 bases; nucleotides not matched to a gene: 2. Germline CDR1 is LGHDT and CDR2 is YNNKEL (reference sequence). The chain's CDR3 is CASSHRGYSGNTIYF. The DNA of the CDR3 is TGTGCCAGCAGCCACAGGGGGTACTCTGGAAACACCATATATTTT.

The chain has TRBV9 and TRBJ1-6; D unresolved. The germline CDR1 and CDR2 sequences are SGDLS and YYNGEE. The CDR3 consists of 17 residues. V was clipped by 0 bases and J by 4 bases, with 14 bases between them. This chain's CDR3 is CASSVVEGVGYNSPLHF. The CDR3 DNA sequence: TGTGCCAGCAGCGTAGTCGAGGGAGTGGGTTATAATTCACCCCTCCACTTT.

CDR3 in DNA: TGTGCCAGCTCACCATGGGGGCGTTTAAGCAATGAGCAGTTCTTC. Its protein product is CASSPWGRLSNEQFF. The V and J genes are TRBV18 and TRBJ2-1; the D gene is possibly TRBD1 (6 bases). Germline V gene lookup returns CDR1 KGHSH and CDR2 LQKENI. The CDR3 has 15 residues. V was shortened by 2 bases and J by 6 bases, with 14 bases between the two germline ends.

The CDR3 coding sequence is TGTGCCATCAGTGAGTCCGGAGAGACCCAGTACTTC. It codes for CAISESGETQYF. The J gene is TRBJ2-5, the V gene TRBV10-3; unclear D gene. Germline V gene data show CDR1 as ENHRY and CDR2 as SYGVKD. There are 12 residues in the CDR3. V shed 0 bases and J shed 4 bases, with 3 bases lying between them.

The J gene is TRBJ2-1, the V gene TRBV9; 9 bases fit TRBD1. Germline V lookup: CDR1 SGDLS, CDR2 YYNGEE. This CDR3 spans 15 amino acids. V trimming: 3 bases; J trimming: 5 bases; junction bases outside the gene matches: 6. CDR3 amino acids: CASSAPGTGNNEQFF. The CDR3, as DNA: TGTGCCAGCAGCGCACCCGGGACAGGGAACAATGAGCAGTTCTTC.

The CDR3 DNA follows: TGTGCCAGCAGCCAGTCCACCAGGGGGTTAACCTACGAGCAGTACTTC. Protein: CASSQSTRGLTYEQYF. The V and J genes are TRBV14 and TRBJ2-7; TRBD1 aligns across 7 bases. Germline lookup yields CDR1 SGHDN and CDR2 FVKESK. CDR3 size: 16 residues. The V gene end was trimmed by 3 bases and the J gene end by 2 bases; junction bases not matched to a gene: 10.

This clone was seen a single time. J is TRBJ2-1 and V is TRBV7-8; unclear D gene. Deletions cut 0 bases from V and 2 bases from J, with 5 bases between. This CDR3 is 14 amino acids long. The germline V gene encodes CDR1 SGHVS and CDR2 FQNEAQ. In nucleotides, the CDR3 is TGTGCCAGCAGCTTAGCAGCAACCTACAATGAGCAGTTCTTC. Protein sequence: CASSLAATYNEQFF.

This clone appeared a few times. This rearrangement joins TRBV6-5 to TRBJ1-6; no firm D call. Germline V gene lookup returns CDR1 MNHEY and CDR2 SVGAGI. V was shortened by 6 bases and J by 7 bases, with 10 bases between the two germline ends. The CDR3 runs to 13 residues. The CDR3 DNA follows: TGTGCCAGCAGACGAGACGGGAATTCACCCCTCCACTTT. This sequence encodes CASRRDGNSPLHF.

CDR3 sequence: CASSQRTSGGAMETQYF. The CDR3 region has the DNA TGCGCCAGCAGCCAAAGAACTAGCGGGGGGGCCATGGAGACCCAGTACTTC. The chain couples TRBV4-1 to TRBJ2-5; 13 nucleotides match TRBD2. CDR1 is MGHRA, CDR2 YSYEKL, per germline. V trimming: 2 bases; J trimming: 5 bases; junction bases outside the gene matches: 8. The CDR3 extends over 17 amino acids.

The chain has TRBV18 and TRBJ1-6; D is undetermined. The CDR3 extends over 13 amino acids. Trimming removed 1 base from V and 8 bases from J, with 6 bases in between. Germline V gene lookup returns CDR1 KGHSH and CDR2 LQKENI. Here the CDR3 reads CASSPHLDSPLHF. For the CDR3, the DNA is TGTGCCAGCTCACCACATCTAGATTCACCCCTCCACTTT.

The rearrangement uses TRBV5-4 and TRBJ2-1; 15 bases agree with TRBD2. The length of the CDR3 is 16 residues. The ends lost 2 bases at V and 8 bases at J; junction bases unmatched: 5. Per the germline V gene, CDR1 is SGHNT and CDR2 is YYREEE (reference sequence). The CDR3 region is CASSFPGLAGGDEQFF. The CDR3 bases are TGTGCCAGCAGCTTCCCGGGACTAGCGGGGGGTGATGAGCAGTTCTTC.

This sequence joins TRBV6-5 and TRBJ1-5; TRBD1 matches at 8 bases. V shed 8 bases, J shed 3 bases, and the junction held 6 bases outside the gene matches. CDR3 size: 14 residues. In germline, CDR1 is MNHEY, CDR2 SVGAGI. The CDR3 nucleotides are TGTGCCAGCGGGAGGGGACAGGACAATCAGCCCCAGCATTTT. Amino acid sequence: CASGRGQDNQPQHF.

This clone was picked up one time. The rearrangement links TRBV2 to TRBJ2-1; no definite D call. The CDR3 runs 13 residues. The ends were cut back, 1 base at V and 4 bases at J, with 5 bases in the middle. Germline CDR1 is SNHLY and CDR2 is FYNNEI. The CDR3 bases are TGTGCCAGCAGTGAAGACTCATACAATGAGCAGTTCTTC. Translating it yields CASSEDSYNEQFF.

V usage is TRBV18 and J usage is TRBJ1-6, with D tentatively TRBD1 (5 bases). The CDR3 has 16 amino acids. Germline CDR1 is KGHSH and CDR2 is LQKENI. V was pared by 4 bases and J by 1 base, with 11 bases between. The CDR3 DNA follows: TGTGCCAGCTCACAGAGACAGAGATCCTATAATTCACCCCTCCACTTT. Translating gives CASSQRQRSYNSPLHF.

The chain carries TRBV29-1 and TRBJ2-1; D is possibly TRBD1 (6 bases). Between the trimmed V and J ends, which lost 5 bases and 7 bases, there was a span of 12 bases. Germline-derived CDR1 and CDR2 are SQVTM and ANQGSEA. This CDR3 spans 12 amino acids. The CDR3 DNA reads TGCAGCGTTCGACAGGACAATAATGAGCAGTTCTTC. It yields the protein CSVRQDNNEQFF.

This clone has a handful of counts. The V and J genes are TRBV10-3 and TRBJ1-5; D possibly corresponds to TRBD1 (5 bases). The CDR3 contains 17 residues. Germline V gene sequence: CDR1 ENHRY, CDR2 SYGVKD. Trimming pared 10 bases from V and 1 base from J, leaving 23 bases between. The CDR3 spells CATRGGEGGSSNQPQHF. The CDR3 DNA sequence: TGTGCCACCCGGGGGGGAGAAGGAGGATCGAGCAATCAGCCCCAGCATTTT.

This sequence joins TRBV24-1 and TRBJ2-5, with 10 bases lining up with TRBD1. This CDR3 region has 16 residues. V trimming: 3 bases; J trimming: 5 bases; junction bases outside the gene matches: 8. In germline, CDR1 is KGHDR, CDR2 SFDVKD. The CDR3 sequence: CATSDPGQGGLETQYF. The CDR3 DNA reads TGTGCCACCAGTGATCCTGGACAGGGGGGATTGGAGACCCAGTACTTC.

The genes are TRBV5-8 and TRBJ1-6; D is perhaps TRBD1 (6 bases). This CDR3 has 13 amino acids. The ends were cut back, 4 bases at V and 7 bases at J, with 9 bases in the middle. The germline V gene has CDR1 SGHTS and CDR2 YDEGEE. The CDR3 nucleotides read TGTGCCAGCAGCGTAGACAGGAATTCACCCCTCCACTTT. It translates to CASSVDRNSPLHF.